The 5 T cell receptor beta chains below come from one sample, sequenced in a study of CD8 T cells in ankylosing spondylitis. TCRdb redid the calling of the 5' RACE reads with MiXCR, one entry per CDR3 protein. The data show some 220,000 distinct CDR3 sequences, with 8.2% seen just once and around 4.9% held by the top ten. The sample taken for sequencing was blood, either unsorted or a sorted T cell fraction (not recorded which). All receptors come from a female donor with ankylosing spondylitis or in good health (not recorded which).

With regard to this clonotype: A single base separates this from a much larger clone, so it may be a read error. The gene calls are TRBV5-5 and TRBJ2-3; D could derive from TRBD1 or TRBD2 (6 bases each). This CDR3 is built from 10 residues. Per the germline V gene, CDR1 is SGHKS and CDR2 is YYEKEE (reference sequence). CDR3 sequence: CVRGGGTQYF. CDR3 DNA: TGTGTCAGAGGAGGGGGTACGCAGTATTTT. Variable domain in full (rest from reference TRBV5-5 and TRBJ2-3): DAGVTQSPTHLIKTRGQQVTLRCSPISGHKSVSWYQQVLGQGPQFIFQYYEKEERGRGNFPDRFSARQFPNYSSELNVNALLLGDSALYLCVRGGGTQYFGPGTRLTVL.

This clonotype was observed at least ten times. V is TRBV12-3 or TRBV12-4 and J is TRBJ2-3, with D possibly being TRBD2 (5 bases). The CDR3 spans 12 residues. V lost 1 base and J lost 10, with 9 bases in between. For the CDR3, the DNA is TGTGCCAGCAGTTTAGTTGAGGGCCCGCAGTATTTT. Translating gives CASSLVEGPQYF.

Many counts were recorded for this clonotype. The rearrangement links TRBV28 to TRBJ1-5, with no clear D. CDR1 MDHEN and CDR2 SYDVKM come from the germline V gene. V was clipped by 6 bases and J by 5 bases, with 5 bases between them. This CDR3 has 11 amino acids. CDR3 coding DNA: TGTGCCAGCAGACGTGATCAGCCCCAGCATTTT. Residues: CASRRDQPQHF.

This clonotype occurred many times. The rearrangement uses TRBV20-1 and TRBJ2-1; TRBD2 matches 9 bases. The ends lost 4 bases at V and 2 bases at J; junction bases unmatched: 6. Per germline, CDR1 DFQATT and CDR2 SNEGSKA (reference sequence). There are 15 residues in the CDR3. As DNA, the CDR3 is TGCAGTGCTACCTGGACTAGCGCGGCCTACAATGAGCAGTTCTTC. This codes for CSATWTSAAYNEQFF.

The sample holds many counts of this clonotype. V and J are TRBV10-2 and TRBJ2-5; 9 bases align to TRBD1. Germline lookup yields CDR1 WSHSY and CDR2 SAAADI. This CDR3 has 15 residues. The ends lost 8 bases at V and 5 bases at J; junction bases unmatched: 12. The CDR3 loop is CASVTGTGSFETQYF. The CDR3 DNA sequence: TGCGCCAGCGTAACCGGGACAGGGTCGTTCGAGACCCAGTACTTC.